This TCR beta chain was documented in a study of blood T cell repertoires in COVID-19. At the level of the study: Specimens from acute and convalescent COVID-19 originated in the United States, Italy and Spain. T cells, B-cell-depleted T cells, or PBMCs supplied cDNA or gDNA.

Original data processing: Amplification from reference gene primers served as the basis for estimated nucleated cell counts. Profiled with immunoSEQ multiplex PCR; TCRdb holds only in-frame clones, not every one. V, J and clone size derive from that table, while D and trimming were established from the DNA sequence. The sample lists around 120,000 clones, 69% occurring once. Germline V gene data show CDR1 as SGHTA and CDR2 as FQGNSA. After removal of 1 base from V and 7 bases from J, the junction contained 5 bases not matched to a gene. The CDR3 totals 16 residues. Sequenced material: peripheral blood. This TCR was sampled from a man older than 75 with acute or convalescent COVID-19. This sequence joins TRBV7-2 and TRBJ2-2; 11 bases are a match to TRBD1. The CDR3 reads CASSLVGQGGNGELFF. CDR3 sequence (DNA): TGTGCCAGCAGCTTAGTGGGACAGGGGGGTAACGGGGAGCTGTTTTTT.